Listed here are 8 T cell receptor beta chains from one sample, sequenced in a study of OX40 agonist ivuxolimab in advanced cancers. The protocol was immunoSEQ multiplex PCR, while the TCRdb copy is restricted to in-frame clones and leaves out a portion. The sample has around 95,000 clones, under 95% seen once. Sample: CD4+ or CD8+ T cells sorted from blood, taken in a trial of the OX40 agonist ivuxolimab. The receptors were sampled from an adult with an advanced solid tumor such as melanoma, head and neck, liver or kidney cancer.

The chain couples TRBV28 to TRBJ1-2; maybe TRBD1 (5 bases). The CDR3 has 14 amino acids. V was pared by 7 bases and J by 0 bases, with 12 bases between. Germline CDR1 reads MDHEN; CDR2 reads SYDVKM. Here the CDR3 DNA reads TGTGCCAGCACCCTGACAGCTTCTAACTATGGCTACACCTTC. This sequence encodes CASTLTASNYGYTF.

This chain joins TRBV7-2 and TRBJ1-1, with 9 nucleotides matching TRBD1. The CDR3 is 15 amino acids. Per germline, CDR1 SGHTA and CDR2 FQGNSA. J gave up 4 bases and V 0 bases, and 3 bases lay outside the gene matches. The CDR3 protein is CASSLAMTGGTEAFF. Written as DNA, the CDR3 is TGTGCCAGCAGCTTAGCTATGACAGGGGGCACTGAAGCTTTCTTT.

The genes are TRBV7-9 and TRBJ2-1, with 10 bases matching TRBD2. This CDR3 is 17 amino acids long. The junction had 8 bases not matched to a gene; V was cut back by 5 bases and J by 1 base. CDR1 SEHNR and CDR2 FQNEAQ come from the germline V gene (reference sequence). The CDR3 reads CASSHQREGQSYNEQFF. CDR3 bases: TGTGCCAGCAGCCATCAGCGGGAGGGCCAGTCCTACAATGAGCAGTTCTTC.

V and J are TRBV7-2 and TRBJ2-1; tentatively, D is TRBD1 (6 bases). The CDR3 runs 15 residues. V was clipped by 5 bases and J by 7 bases, with 18 bases between them. Germline CDR1 is SGHTA and CDR2 is FQGNSA. In DNA form, the CDR3 reads TGTGCCAGCAGCATCAGACAGGCCCCTGGGAATGAGCAGTTCTTC. Translated: CASSIRQAPGNEQFF. The whole variable domain, remainder taken from reference TRBV7-2 and TRBJ2-1, is GAGVSQSPSNKVTEKGKDVELRCDPISGHTALYWYRQSLGQGLEFLIYFQGNSAPDKSGLPSDRFSAERTGGSVSTLTIQRTQQEDSAVYLCASSIRQAPGNEQFFGPGTRLTVL.

The chain carries TRBV5-1 and TRBJ2-7; D gene uncertain. Trimming took off 4 bases at V and 2 bases at J, with 7 bases between the two ends. The germline V gene has CDR1 SGHRS and CDR2 YFSETQ. CDR3 length: 12 residues. DNA of the CDR3: TGCGCCAGCAGCCCCGATCCCTACGAGCAGTACTTC. Amino acid sequence: CASSPDPYEQYF.

V usage is TRBV6-1 and J usage is TRBJ1-1; D not resolved. In germline, CDR1 is MNHNS, CDR2 SASEGT. The length of the CDR3 is 13 residues. V was shortened by 2 bases and J by 3 bases, with 7 bases between the two germline ends. This chain's CDR3 is CASSEYRDTEAFF. CDR3 nucleotide sequence: TGTGCCAGCAGTGAATACCGGGACACTGAAGCTTTCTTT.

The chain recombines TRBV7-2 with TRBJ1-1; no reliable D call. The germline gives CDR1 SGHTA, CDR2 FQGNSA. The CDR3 length is 13 residues. Deletions cut 5 bases from V and 0 bases from J, with 7 bases between. Here the CDR3 DNA reads TGTGCCAGCAGCCGCCAAATGAACACTGAAGCTTTCTTT. This sequence encodes CASSRQMNTEAFF.

The rearrangement uses TRBV4-1 and TRBJ1-1; TRBD1 might be the D (5 bases). This CDR3 is built from 15 residues. Germline CDR1 and CDR2: MGHRA and YSYEKL. V lost 2 bases and J lost 3, with 13 bases in between. Written as DNA, the CDR3 is TGCGCCAGCAGCCAACAGGGCTTAGGGGACACTGAAGCTTTCTTT. It specifies CASSQQGLGDTEAFF.